This TCR beta chain was sequenced for a study of cytomegalovirus exposure and HLA in healthy donors. Study in general: The 110 or so validation repertoires used the same platform as the 650 to 800 first-cohort repertoires, a later analysis reported. Regarding the study as a whole: Most TCR sequences were rare, but some public TCRs occurred in many donors. In vitro confirmation showed three CMV-associated chains to be CMV antigen specific.

This CDR3 region has 12 residues. The germline V gene encodes CDR1 SEHNR and CDR2 FQNEAQ (reference sequence). Using immunoSEQ multiplex PCR, the repertoire was profiled, and TCRdb retains in-frame clones only, with some absent. The repertoire has 80,000 to 100,000 clones, approximately 84% of them found once; the top ten carry around 6%. Comments on this clone: Its specificity is unknown.

This receptor was obtained from a man between 18 and 29 years old in good health and CMV-seropositive. The rearrangement links TRBV7-9 to TRBJ2-3, with unresolved D. Input material: PBMCs. The CDR3 loop is CALVQATDTQYF. CDR3 bases: TGTGCTCTGGTTCAAGCTACAGATACGCAGTATTTT.